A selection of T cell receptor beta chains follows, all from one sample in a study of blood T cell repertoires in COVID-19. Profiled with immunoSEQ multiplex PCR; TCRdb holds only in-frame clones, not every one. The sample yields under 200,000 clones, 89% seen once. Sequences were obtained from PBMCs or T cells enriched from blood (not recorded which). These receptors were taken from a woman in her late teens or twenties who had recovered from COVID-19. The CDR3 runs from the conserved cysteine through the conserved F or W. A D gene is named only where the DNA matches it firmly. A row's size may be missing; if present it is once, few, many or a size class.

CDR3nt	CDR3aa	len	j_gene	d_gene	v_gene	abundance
TGTGCCAGCAGCTCCACAGGGTTCAGGTATAATGAGCAGTTCTTC	CASSSTGFRYNEQFF	15	TRBJ2-1	.	TRBV11-2	.
TGCGCCAGCAGCTCCACTAGCGGGAGCACAGATACGCAGTATTTT	CASSSTSGSTDTQYF	15	TRBJ2-3	TRBD2	TRBV5-1	once
TGTGCCAGCAGCGGGCGGGGAGCCTACAATGAGCAGTTCTTC	CASSGRGAYNEQFF	14	TRBJ2-1	.	TRBV25-1	.
TGTGCCAGCAGCTTAGAGACAGGGGGCGAAGAGACCCAGTACTTC	CASSLETGGEETQYF	15	TRBJ2-5	TRBD1	TRBV11-3	.
TGCGCCAGCCAGCTTGAGGTTAGCGGGTACGAGCAGTACTTC	CASQLEVSGYEQYF	14	TRBJ2-7	TRBD2	TRBV5-1	once
TGTGCCAGCAGTTTAGACAGGGGTGAGCAGTTCTTC	CASSLDRGEQFF	12	TRBJ2-1	TRBD1	TRBV28	once
TGTGCCAGCAGCGATGCCGGGACTAGGAATGAGCAGTTCTTC	CASSDAGTRNEQFF	14	TRBJ2-1	TRBD2	TRBV5-4	.
TGCGCCAGCAGCCAAGGGACAGGGGACGGTCAGCCCCAGCATTTT	CASSQGTGDGQPQHF	15	TRBJ1-5	TRBD1	TRBV5-1	few
TGTGCCAGCAGCGTCGACAGCTCTGGAAACACCATATATTTT	CASSVDSSGNTIYF	14	TRBJ1-3	.	TRBV9	.
TGTGCCAGCAGTTTCGTTACAGGGGGCTTATACAATGAGCAGTTCTTC	CASSFVTGGLYNEQFF	16	TRBJ2-1	TRBD1	TRBV27	.
TGTGCCAGCAGTTCGGGACTAGTCGATGAGCAGTTCTTC	CASSSGLVDEQFF	13	TRBJ2-1	TRBD2	TRBV7-6	.
TGTGCCAGTAGTTCCCAACAGGGGGCCAACTATGGCTACACCTTC	CASSSQQGANYGYTF	15	TRBJ1-2	TRBD1	TRBV19	.
TGTGCCAGCAGTGATGCCAGCGGGAGGATTCAAGAGACCCAGTACTTC	CASSDASGRIQETQYF	16	TRBJ2-5	TRBD2	TRBV25-1	.
TGCGCCAGCAGCCAAGAGGGTAGCGGGAGTCACGGCACAGATACGCAGTATTTT	CASSQEGSGSHGTDTQYF	18	TRBJ2-3	TRBD2	TRBV4-3	.
TGTGCCAGCAGTTTTCTAGGAGGGGGCGGTGAAAAACTGTTTTTT	CASSFLGGGGEKLFF	15	TRBJ1-4	TRBD1	TRBV6-5	.
TGTGCCAGCAGTTCGAGTTTCCGTACGAATGAGCAGTTCTTC	CASSSSFRTNEQFF	14	TRBJ2-1	.	TRBV27	.
TGTGCCAGCAGCGTCGGACAGGGGAGAGATGAGCAGTTCTTC	CASSVGQGRDEQFF	14	TRBJ2-1	TRBD1	TRBV7-3	.
TGTGCCAGCAGTTGGCGGGAGGGGGGAAAAGAGACCCAGTACTTC	CASSWREGGKETQYF	15	TRBJ2-5	TRBD2	TRBV28	.
TGCGCCAGCAGCCCTACCGGGACAGGGTACAATGAGCAGTTCTTC	CASSPTGTGYNEQFF	15	TRBJ2-1	TRBD1	TRBV5-1	.
TGTGCCAGTAGTGTTACAGGGGGCGTGTTCGCTGAAGCTTTCTTT	CASSVTGGVFAEAFF	15	TRBJ1-1	TRBD1	TRBV19	.
TGTGCCAGCAGCCCGGCGGGGGGAGATACGCAGTATTTT	CASSPAGGDTQYF	13	TRBJ2-3	TRBD2	TRBV7-9	.
TGTGCCAGCTCACTAACGAGAGAATACGAGCAGTACTTC	CASSLTREYEQYF	13	TRBJ2-7	.	TRBV18	.
TGTGCCAGCAGCGTAGATGGGAGGGCCCAAAACATTCAGTACTTC	CASSVDGRAQNIQYF	15	TRBJ2-4	TRBD2	TRBV9	once
TGTGCCAGCAGCAACCGGGAGGGAACCTACGAGCAGTACTTC	CASSNREGTYEQYF	14	TRBJ2-7	.	TRBV21-1	once
TGTGCCAGCAGCCTTACGGGGACAGCCTTGGAAAAACTGTTTTTT	CASSLTGTALEKLFF	15	TRBJ1-4	TRBD1	TRBV7-2	few
TGCGCCAGCAGCCAAGGGTTAGCGGCTGAGCAGTTCTTC	CASSQGLAAEQFF	13	TRBJ2-1	.	TRBV4-3	few
TGTGCCAGCAGCCTGAGGGGAGGGACGGCCCTCCACTTT	CASSLRGGTALHF	13	TRBJ1-6	.	TRBV11-3	.
TGTGCCTGGAGCCTTGGGTCAGGCTATGGCTACACCTTC	CAWSLGSGYGYTF	13	TRBJ1-2	.	TRBV30	.
TGTGCCAGCAGTTTATACAGGGGACAGACCCAGTACTTC	CASSLYRGQTQYF	13	TRBJ2-5	TRBD1	TRBV27	.
TGTGCCAGCTCACTTTGGACAGGGCAAAGCTATGGAAACACCATATATTTT	CASSLWTGQSYGNTIYF	17	TRBJ1-3	TRBD1	TRBV18	.
TGTGCCAGCAGGGCGGGGGGCAGGCAGTACTTC	CASRAGGRQYF	11	TRBJ2-7	TRBD2	TRBV25-1	.
TGTGCCAGCTCACCACCAAAGGGGTGGAACTTTTCAAATGAAAAACTGTTTTTT	CASSPPKGWNFSNEKLFF	18	TRBJ1-4	.	TRBV18	.
TGTGCCAGCAGCCTGGGCGGGGCCATCTCTGGAAACACCATATATTTT	CASSLGGAISGNTIYF	16	TRBJ1-3	.	TRBV5-4	once
TGTGCCAGCAGTGCCGGGGGACAGGGGACTGAAGCTTTCTTT	CASSAGGQGTEAFF	14	TRBJ1-1	TRBD1	TRBV28	.
TGCGCCAGTCGTCACACGAACAGGGATCGGCTAAACACCGGGGAGCTGTTTTTT	CASRHTNRDRLNTGELFF	18	TRBJ2-2	.	TRBV4-1	.
TGTGCCAGCAGCTTCGAGGTGTCCTATGGCTACACCTTC	CASSFEVSYGYTF	13	TRBJ1-2	.	TRBV7-2	few
TGTGCCAGCAGTTTGAAGGCGACGGTGCAGGGGACCCAGTACTTC	CASSLKATVQGTQYF	15	TRBJ2-5	.	TRBV27	.
TGTGCCAGCAGCCGAGGGGGCCAAGAGACCCAGTACTTC	CASSRGGQETQYF	13	TRBJ2-5	.	TRBV5-4	once
TGTGCCAGCAGCATCCGCCGACTAGCGGCGAACAATGAGCAGTTCTTC	CASSIRRLAANNEQFF	16	TRBJ2-1	TRBD2	TRBV3-1/TRBV3-2	.
TGTGCCAGCAGCTTGGCCGAACAGGGTGGGTACGAGCAGTACTTC	CASSLAEQGGYEQYF	15	TRBJ2-7	.	TRBV5-4	.
TGTGCCAGCAGCTTAGGTTCCAGACGGGGAGACGGCCTATACGAGCAGTACTTC	CASSLGSRRGDGLYEQYF	18	TRBJ2-7	.	TRBV7-8	.
TGTGCCAGCTCACCACCCGGGACAGGGCCGTACGAGCAGTACTTC	CASSPPGTGPYEQYF	15	TRBJ2-7	TRBD1	TRBV18	.
TGTGCCAGCTCACCTATTCTAGCGGCAAAACCCACAGATACGCAGTATTTT	CASSPILAAKPTDTQYF	17	TRBJ2-3	TRBD2	TRBV18	.
TGTGCCAGCAGTTACTCGACAGCAGGGGTGACTGAAGCTTTCTTT	CASSYSTAGVTEAFF	15	TRBJ1-1	.	TRBV6-5	.
TGTGCCAGCAGACCGGACGGACTAGCGGGAAACGGGGAGCAGTACTTC	CASRPDGLAGNGEQYF	16	TRBJ2-7	TRBD2	TRBV7-2	.
TGTGCCAGCAGCCAAGATCAGGGACTGGGCCCCGAAAAACTGTTTTTT	CASSQDQGLGPEKLFF	16	TRBJ1-4	.	TRBV3-1/TRBV3-2	.
TGTGCCAGTAGTATTTTAGGGGCGCGTGGCTACACCTTC	CASSILGARGYTF	13	TRBJ1-2	.	TRBV19	.
TGCGCCAGCAGCTTCGGACAGGGCCCTGGGGAGCAGTACTTC	CASSFGQGPGEQYF	14	TRBJ2-7	TRBD1	TRBV5-1	.
TGTGCCAGCAGCGTAGGGATCGGCGGAGACTACAATGAGCAGTTCTTC	CASSVGIGGDYNEQFF	16	TRBJ2-1	.	TRBV9	.
TGCGCCAGCAGCTTGGATATCGGGACAGATTATGGCTACACCTTC	CASSLDIGTDYGYTF	15	TRBJ1-2	TRBD1	TRBV5-1	.
TGTGCCAGCAGACGAGGGACAGGGAACACTGAAGCTTTCTTT	CASRRGTGNTEAFF	14	TRBJ1-1	TRBD1	TRBV28	.
TGTGCCAGTAGTGAAACAGGGGGCGGCTACACCTTC	CASSETGGGYTF	12	TRBJ1-2	TRBD1	TRBV19	.
TGTGCCAGCAGCTTAACGAACGTTAGGGGAACTGAAGCTTTCTTT	CASSLTNVRGTEAFF	15	TRBJ1-1	.	TRBV7-9	.
TGTGCCAGCAGTTTCATCAGGGGTGGTGGAAACACCATATATTTT	CASSFIRGGGNTIYF	15	TRBJ1-3	.	TRBV28	.
TGCGCCAGCAGAGAGACAGGCCCCGAATTATCCGAGCAGTACTTC	CASRETGPELSEQYF	15	TRBJ2-7	.	TRBV10-2	.
TGTGCCAGCAGCTTGGGCGGGACAGGGGTGTACGAGCAGTACTTC	CASSLGGTGVYEQYF	15	TRBJ2-7	TRBD1	TRBV5-6	.
TGTGCCAGTCAGACAGGGCTTACGACCGAGCAGTACTTC	CASQTGLTTEQYF	13	TRBJ2-7	TRBD1	TRBV28	.